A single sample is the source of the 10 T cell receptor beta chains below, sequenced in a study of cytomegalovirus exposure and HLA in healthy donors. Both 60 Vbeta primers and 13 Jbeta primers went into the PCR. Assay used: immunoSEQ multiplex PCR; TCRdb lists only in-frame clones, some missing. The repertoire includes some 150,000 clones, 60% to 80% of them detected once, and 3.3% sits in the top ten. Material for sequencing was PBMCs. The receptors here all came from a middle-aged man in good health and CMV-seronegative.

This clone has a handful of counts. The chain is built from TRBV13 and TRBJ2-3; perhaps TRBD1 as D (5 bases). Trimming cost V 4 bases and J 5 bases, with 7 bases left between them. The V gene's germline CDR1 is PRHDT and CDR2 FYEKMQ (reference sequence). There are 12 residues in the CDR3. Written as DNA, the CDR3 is TGTGCCAGCAGCTCCCAGGGAGATACGCAGTATTTT. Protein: CASSSQGDTQYF. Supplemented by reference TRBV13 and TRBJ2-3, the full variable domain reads AAGVIQSPRHLIKEKRETATLKCYPIPRHDTVYWYQQGPGQDPQFLISFYEKMQSDKGSIPDRFSAQQFSDYHSELNMSSLELGDSALYFCASSSQGDTQYFGPGTRLTVL.

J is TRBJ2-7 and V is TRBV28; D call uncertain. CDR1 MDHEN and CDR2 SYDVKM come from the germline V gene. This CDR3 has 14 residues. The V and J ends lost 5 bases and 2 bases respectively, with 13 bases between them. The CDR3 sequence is CASSQPKAAYEQYF. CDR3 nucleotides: TGTGCCAGCAGTCAACCAAAGGCGGCCTACGAGCAGTACTTC.

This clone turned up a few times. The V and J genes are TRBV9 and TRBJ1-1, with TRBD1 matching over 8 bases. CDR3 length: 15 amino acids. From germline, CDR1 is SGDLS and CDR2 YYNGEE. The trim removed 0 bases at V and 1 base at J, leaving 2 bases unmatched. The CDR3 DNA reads TGTGCCAGCAGCGTAGCTACAGGGGGGAACACTGAAGCTTTCTTT. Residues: CASSVATGGNTEAFF. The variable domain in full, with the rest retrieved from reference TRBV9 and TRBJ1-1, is DSGVTQTPKHLITATGQRVTLRCSPRSGDLSVYWYQQSLDQGLQFLIQYYNGEERAKGNILERFSAQQFPDLHSELNLSSLELGDSALYFCASSVATGGNTEAFFGQGTRLTVV.

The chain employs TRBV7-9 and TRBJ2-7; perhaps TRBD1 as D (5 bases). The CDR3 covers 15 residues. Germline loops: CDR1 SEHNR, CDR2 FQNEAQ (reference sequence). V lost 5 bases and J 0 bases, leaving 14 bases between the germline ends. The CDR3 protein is CASSPTRAGSYEQYF. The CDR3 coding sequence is TGTGCCAGCAGCCCCACCAGGGCAGGCTCCTACGAGCAGTACTTC.

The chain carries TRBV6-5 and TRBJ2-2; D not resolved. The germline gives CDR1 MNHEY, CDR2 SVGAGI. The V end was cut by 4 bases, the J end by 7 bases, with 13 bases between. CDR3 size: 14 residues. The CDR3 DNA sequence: TGTGCCAGCAGTTCTAGAGAGCCGATCGGGGAGCTGTTTTTT. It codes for CASSSREPIGELFF.

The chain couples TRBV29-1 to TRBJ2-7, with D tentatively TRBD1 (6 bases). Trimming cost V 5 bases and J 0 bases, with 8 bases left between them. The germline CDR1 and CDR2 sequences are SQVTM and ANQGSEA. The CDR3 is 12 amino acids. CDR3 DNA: TGCAGCGTTACAGGGCTCTCCTACGAGCAGTACTTC. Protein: CSVTGLSYEQYF.

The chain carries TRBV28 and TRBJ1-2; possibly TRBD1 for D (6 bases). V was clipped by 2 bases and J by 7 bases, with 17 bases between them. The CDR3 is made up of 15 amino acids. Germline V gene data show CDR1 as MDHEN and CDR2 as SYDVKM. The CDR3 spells CASSLVGQPLPGYTF. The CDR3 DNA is TGTGCCAGCAGTTTAGTCGGACAGCCCTTACCTGGCTACACCTTC.

The chain's CDR3 is CASSLLPGQVVNEQFF. The CDR3 DNA follows: TGTGCCAGCAGCCTCCTGCCGGGACAGGTTGTCAATGAGCAGTTCTTC. This chain connects TRBV7-9 to TRBJ2-1; TRBD1 agrees at 8 bases. Germline loops: CDR1 SEHNR, CDR2 FQNEAQ (reference sequence). The CDR3 is made up of 16 amino acids. The trim removed 5 bases at V and 6 bases at J, leaving 12 bases unmatched.

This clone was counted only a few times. For the CDR3, the DNA is TGCGCCAGCAGCCAAGATTATACATTTGAAGCTTTCTTT. The encoded protein is CASSQDYTFEAFF. The chain carries TRBV4-3 and TRBJ1-1, with D hard to call. CDR1 and CDR2 from the germline V gene are LGHNA and YSLEER. There are 13 residues in the CDR3. The V gene lost 0 bases and the J gene lost 7 bases, with 9 bases spanning the gap.

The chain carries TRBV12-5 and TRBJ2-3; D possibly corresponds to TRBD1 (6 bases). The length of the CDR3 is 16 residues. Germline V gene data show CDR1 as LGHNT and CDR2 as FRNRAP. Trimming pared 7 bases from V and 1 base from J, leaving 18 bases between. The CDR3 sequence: CASDPGEYEGTDTQYF. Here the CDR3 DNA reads TGTGCTAGTGACCCAGGGGAGTACGAGGGCACAGATACGCAGTATTTT.